These T cell receptor beta chains were read from a single sample in a study of blood T cells in healthy people across ages. MiXCR, run by TCRdb on the 5' RACE reads, gives a single entry per CDR3 protein. This sample has under 700,000 distinct CDR3 sequences, with nearly 25% found just once. The same sample was also used in a study of T cells of mothers and their children.

The sequenced material came from blood. The receptors here all came from a boy aged 5-17 years in good health. Both conserved end residues are part of each CDR3. A D gene is named only where the DNA matches it firmly. Clone size appears in some rows only: once, few, many, or a class for an expanded clone.

v_call	d_call	j_call	clone_size	cdr3_nt	cdr3_aa
TRBV7-9	.	TRBJ2-7	.	TGTGCCAGCAGCTTAGCGGAGGACAGTTCCGAGCAGTACTTC	CASSLAEDSSEQYF
TRBV7-2	TRBD2	TRBJ2-7	few	TGTGCCAGCAGCTTAGAATCGGCTAGCGGGGTCTCCTACGAGCAGTACTTC	CASSLESASGVSYEQYF
TRBV20-1	TRBD2	TRBJ2-3	few	TGCAGTGCTAGAGACGCTAGCGGGGGGCTTCGTTCCACAGATACGCAGTATTTT	CSARDASGGLRSTDTQYF
TRBV18	.	TRBJ2-2	few	TGTGCCAGCTCACCACAATCCGGCAACACCGGGGAGCTGTTTTTT	CASSPQSGNTGELFF
TRBV28	.	TRBJ1-5	few	TGTGCCAGCAGTTTAGGGGCCAGCCCTAATCAGCCCCAGCATTTT	CASSLGASPNQPQHF
TRBV20-1	.	TRBJ2-7	.	TGCAGTGCTAGAGTTAGCGGAGAGTACGAGCAGTACTTC	CSARVSGEYEQYF
TRBV3-1	TRBD2	TRBJ2-3	.	TGTGCCAGCAGCCTTGAAGCGGGGGGGCCGGCAGATACGCAGTATTTT	CASSLEAGGPADTQYF
TRBV5-1	.	TRBJ2-6	.	TGCGCCAGCAGAAGACAAAGCTCTGGGGCCAACGTCCTGACTTTC	CASRRQSSGANVLTF
TRBV5-1	.	TRBJ2-7	few	TGCGCCAGCAGCTTGGACGGGAGAAGCTCCTACGAGCAGTACTTC	CASSLDGRSSYEQYF
TRBV6-2/TRBV6-3	TRBD1	TRBJ2-7	few	TGTGCCAGCAGTTACTCGAACAGGGGGCCTTCCTACGAGCAGTACTTC	CASSYSNRGPSYEQYF
TRBV6-4	TRBD1	TRBJ1-4	.	TGTGCCAGCAGTAGGACAGGGAGCGCCAATGAAAAACTGTTTTTT	CASSRTGSANEKLFF
TRBV4-3	.	TRBJ1-3	.	TGCGCCAGCAGCCAAGACCGGGTTGGGGATTTTCTGGGGAAGGCTGGAAACACCATATATTTT	CASSQDRVGDFLGKAGNTIYF
TRBV9	.	TRBJ2-4	few	TGTGCCAGCAGCCCCCCCTCCGGCACTATTCAGTACTTC	CASSPPSGTIQYF
TRBV15	.	TRBJ2-1	.	TGTGCCACCAGCAGATTAGCGGACTTGTACAATGAGCAGTTCTTC	CATSRLADLYNEQFF
TRBV6-6	.	TRBJ1-1	few	TGTGCCAGCAGTTTGCGGGATATGAACACTGAAGCTTTCTTT	CASSLRDMNTEAFF
TRBV27	TRBD1	TRBJ2-5	.	TGTGCCAGCAGTTCCGGGACAGAGCAAGAGACCCAGTACTTC	CASSSGTEQETQYF